This T cell receptor (beta chain) was recorded in a study of radiation and T cells in renal cell carcinoma. General observations from the study: In blood, top tumor clones expanded by 2 weeks, shrinking by 4.

The CDR3 consists of 13 residues. Germline lookup yields CDR1 LNHDA and CDR2 SQIVND (reference sequence). Trimming shortened V by 7 bases and J by 0 bases, and 8 bases separated the two germline ends. Concerning this clone itself: Antigen specificity is unknown.

Repertoires were generated with immunoSEQ multiplex PCR, while TCRdb's copy carries only in-frame clones and drops some. The table lists under 200,000 clones, about 88% of them singletons. Time point meaning: blood 4 weeks post-SBRT, at nephrectomy. Described treatment: 15 Gy SBRT to primary tumor, nephrectomy 4 weeks later. This receptor was taken from a woman between 45 and 65 years old with renal cell carcinoma. The chain uses TRBV19 and TRBJ2-3; D is uncertain. Material: blood, obtained from a patient whose treatment included radiotherapy and nephrectomy. CDR3 amino acids: CASNPRSTDTQYF. Written as DNA, the CDR3 is TGTGCCAGTAACCCCCGTAGCACAGATACGCAGTATTTT.